This TCR beta chain is from a study of blood T cell repertoires in COVID-19. For the study at large: Donors in the United States, Italy and Spain gave samples during acute or convalescent COVID-19. From T cells, B-cell-depleted T cells, or PBMCs came the material, which was cDNA or gDNA.

As originally analysed: Quantification of nucleated cells was approximated via reference gene primer amplification. Assay used: immunoSEQ multiplex PCR; TCRdb lists only in-frame clones, some missing. The V and J calls and clone size come from that table; D and trimming were worked out from the DNA. The sample includes 110,000 to 150,000 clones, approximately 85% of them seen just once. The germline V and J ends were trimmed by 1 base and 2 bases, with 10 bases remaining between them. This CDR3 comprises 15 residues. Germline V CDR1 and CDR2: MNHEY, SVGAGI. This clone appeared a single time. The V call is TRBV6-5, the J call TRBJ2-3; D unclear. This clonotype was sampled from a man aged 45-60 years with acute or convalescent COVID-19. Input material: peripheral blood. DNA of the CDR3: TGTGCCAGCAGTTACTATCCAGGAAACACAGATACGCAGTATTTT. Protein sequence: CASSYYPGNTDTQYF.